These T cell receptor beta chains were read from a single sample in a study of cytomegalovirus exposure and HLA in healthy donors. Measured with immunoSEQ multiplex PCR; TCRdb has only the in-frame clones, and not every one. The table shows hundreds of thousands of clones, with approximately 82% occurring only once. What was sequenced was PBMCs. Receptors originate from a young man in good health and CMV-seronegative. The CDR3 runs from the conserved cysteine through the conserved F or W. The D gene is left open where the match is weak. Size is stated for part of the rows, as once, few or many counts, or as a class when the clone is expanded.

D gene | J gene | V gene | clone size | CDR3 protein | CDR3 DNA
. | TRBJ1-5 | TRBV19 | . | CASSVDGSSNQPQHF | TGTGCCAGTAGTGTTGACGGGTCAAGCAATCAGCCCCAGCATTTT
. | TRBJ1-2 | TRBV6-1 | . | CASSDFRGGYTF | TGTGCCAGCAGTGATTTCAGGGGTGGCTACACCTTC
TRBD2 | TRBJ2-5 | TRBV15 | . | CATSRERLAGSKAGETQYF | TGTGCCACCAGCAGAGAAAGACTAGCGGGCTCAAAAGCGGGGGAGACCCAGTACTTC
TRBD2 | TRBJ2-7 | TRBV28 | . | CASIPRTSGNEQYF | TGTGCCAGCATTCCTAGGACTAGCGGGAACGAGCAGTACTTC
. | TRBJ2-3 | TRBV30 | . | CAWSEGEGDTQYF | TGTGCCTGGAGTGAGGGGGAGGGAGATACGCAGTATTTT
. | TRBJ1-3 | TRBV19 | few | CASSDSSGNTIYF | TGTGCCAGTAGTGACAGTTCTGGAAACACCATATATTTT
TRBD2 | TRBJ2-5 | TRBV5-8 | once | CASSLEAGVMRTQYF | TGTGCCAGCAGCTTGGAGGCGGGAGTTATGCGGACCCAGTACTTC
. | TRBJ2-1 | TRBV7-8 | . | CASSLGSTSYNEQFF | TGTGCCAGCAGCTTAGGGTCCACTTCATACAATGAGCAGTTCTTC
. | TRBJ2-7 | TRBV7-9 | once | CASSPARLRGRGEQYF | TGTGCCAGCAGCCCCGCCAGACTGAGGGGGCGGGGCGAGCAGTACTTC
TRBD1 | TRBJ1-2 | TRBV5-4 | . | CASSLKTGSRGYTF | TGTGCCAGCAGCTTGAAGACAGGGAGCCGTGGCTACACCTTC
. | TRBJ1-3 | TRBV19 | few | CASSIGGTPGNTIYF | TGTGCCAGTAGTATTGGAGGGACTCCTGGAAACACCATATATTTT
. | TRBJ1-1 | TRBV19 | . | CASSITPPAYTEAFF | TGTGCCAGTAGTATAACCCCGCCAGCGTACACTGAAGCTTTCTTT
. | TRBJ2-1 | TRBV5-4 | . | CASQQGDLNEQFF | TGTGCCAGCCAGCAAGGAGACTTAAACGAGCAGTTCTTC
. | TRBJ2-7 | TRBV6-6 | . | CASSSGGGGTEQYF | TGTGCCAGCAGCTCAGGAGGGGGGGGTACCGAGCAGTACTTC
TRBD1 | TRBJ1-1 | TRBV5-1 | . | CASSGGTGGTEAFF | TGCGCCAGCAGCGGGGGGACAGGGGGAACTGAAGCTTTCTTT
. | TRBJ1-2 | TRBV19 | . | CASSIGDRFHYGYTF | TGTGCCAGTAGTATAGGTGACAGGTTTCACTATGGCTACACCTTC
. | TRBJ2-3 | TRBV18 | . | CASSPSEFGTQYF | TGTGCCAGCTCACCATCGGAGTTTGGTACGCAGTATTTT
. | TRBJ2-1 | TRBV6-1 | . | CASSEAGAGVSSYNEQFF | TGTGCCAGCAGTGAAGCGGGCGCGGGCGTGAGCTCCTACAATGAGCAGTTCTTC
TRBD2 | TRBJ2-5 | TRBV10-2 | . | CASSSSGREVPETQYF | TGCGCCAGCAGTTCTAGCGGGAGGGAGGTACCAGAGACCCAGTACTTC
. | TRBJ2-3 | TRBV21-1 | . | CASSPPDRERIETDTQYF | TGTGCCAGCAGCCCCCCTGACAGGGAGCGGATCGAGACAGATACGCAGTATTTT
. | TRBJ1-4 | TRBV6-5 | . | CASSYSPGGTNEKLFF | TGTGCCAGCAGTTACTCCCCCGGGGGAACTAATGAAAAACTGTTTTTT
. | TRBJ1-3 | TRBV12-5 | . | CASGLKGGDSGNTIYF | TGTGCTAGTGGTTTGAAAGGCGGGGACTCTGGAAACACCATATATTTT
TRBD1 | TRBJ1-2 | TRBV7-3 | . | CASSPSGTGEGYTF | TGTGCCAGCAGCCCCTCCGGGACAGGGGAAGGCTACACCTTC
. | TRBJ1-6 | TRBV7-2 | few | CASSLRPPGAGNSPLHF | TGTGCCAGCAGCTTAAGGCCCCCAGGGGCGGGCAATTCACCCCTCCACTTT
. | TRBJ2-7 | TRBV2 | . | CASSDTYEQYF | TGTGCCAGCAGTGACACCTACGAGCAGTACTTC
. | TRBJ2-3 | TRBV7-8 | . | CASSLEGGGQTQYF | TGTGCCAGCAGCTTAGAAGGGGGGGGGCAGACGCAGTATTTT
. | TRBJ2-1 | TRBV27 | . | CASSERTHNEQFF | TGTGCCAGCAGTGAACGGACACACAATGAGCAGTTCTTC
TRBD2 | TRBJ2-7 | TRBV11-2 | . | CASSSPGLAGAGSSYEQYF | TGTGCCAGCAGCTCTCCGGGACTAGCGGGAGCGGGGAGCTCCTACGAGCAGTACTTC
. | TRBJ2-7 | TRBV10-3 | . | CAISAGVGVAYEQYF | TGTGCCATCAGTGCCGGGGTTGGGGTGGCCTACGAGCAGTACTTC
. | TRBJ2-4 | TRBV12-2 | . | CASRLRRLSKNIQYF | TGTGCAAGTCGCTTGCGGAGACTCTCGAAAAACATTCAGTACTTC
TRBD2 | TRBJ2-1 | TRBV28 | . | CASSYQGGSRNEQFF | TGTGCCAGCAGTTACCAAGGCGGGAGTCGCAATGAGCAGTTCTTC
. | TRBJ1-2 | TRBV30 | . | CAWNPHIYGYTF | TGTGCCTGGAACCCCCACATCTATGGCTACACCTTC
. | TRBJ2-3 | TRBV14 | . | CASSQVTDTDTQYF | TGTGCCAGCAGCCAAGTAACAGACACAGATACGCAGTATTTT
TRBD1 | TRBJ2-2 | TRBV5-1 | . | CASTDTGGAGELFF | TGCGCCAGCACCGATACAGGGGGAGCCGGGGAGCTGTTTTTT
. | TRBJ1-3 | TRBV27 | . | CAINTPGEAGNTIYF | TGTGCCATCAACACCCCGGGTGAGGCTGGAAACACCATATATTTT
. | TRBJ2-7 | TRBV7-3 | . | CASSFRETYEQYF | TGTGCCAGCAGCTTTAGGGAGACCTACGAGCAGTACTTC
TRBD2 | TRBJ2-7 | TRBV28 | . | CASSTGLAGMYEQYF | TGTGCCAGCAGTACGGGACTAGCGGGAATGTACGAGCAGTACTTC
. | TRBJ1-5 | TRBV7-2 | . | CASSLSPTDQPQHF | TGTGCCAGCAGCTTAAGCCCCACAGATCAGCCCCAGCATTTT
. | TRBJ2-7 | TRBV30 | few | CAWQLREDYEQYF | TGTGCCTGGCAGCTCAGGGAGGACTACGAGCAGTACTTC
TRBD2 | TRBJ2-3 | TRBV7-9 | . | CASGREGADTQYF | TGTGCCAGCGGAAGGGAGGGCGCAGATACGCAGTATTTT
. | TRBJ2-5 | TRBV18 | . | CASSLRGVGLQETQYF | TGTGCCAGCTCACTCCGAGGAGTGGGGCTCCAAGAGACCCAGTACTTC
. | TRBJ2-7 | TRBV11-2 | once | CASSLAPGAHSYEQYF | TGTGCCAGTAGCTTAGCGCCGGGAGCACACTCCTACGAGCAGTACTTC
TRBD1 | TRBJ1-2 | TRBV29-1 | . | CSVGDSPRYTF | TGCAGCGTTGGGGACAGCCCTCGCTACACCTTC
. | TRBJ2-3 | TRBV10-1 | . | CASSFSGAPTDTQYF | TGCGCCAGCAGTTTTTCAGGGGCCCCAACAGATACGCAGTATTTT
. | TRBJ2-1 | TRBV18 | . | CASSPRDYNEQFF | TGTGCCAGCTCTCCCAGGGACTACAATGAGCAGTTCTTC
. | TRBJ1-6 | TRBV7-6 | . | CASSLSRSSYNSPLHF | TGTGCCAGCAGCCTGTCCCGGAGCTCCTATAATTCACCCCTCCACTTT
. | TRBJ2-3 | TRBV11-2 | . | CASSLSRGWDTQYF | TGTGCCAGCAGCCTCTCCCGGGGGTGGGATACGCAGTATTTT
TRBD1 | TRBJ1-2 | TRBV10-3 | few | CAISGRTGHMGGYTF | TGTGCCATCAGTGGGAGGACAGGACATATGGGCGGCTACACCTTC
. | TRBJ1-1 | TRBV6-1 | . | CASTQGNTEAFF | TGTGCCAGCACCCAGGGGAACACTGAAGCTTTCTTT
TRBD1 | TRBJ2-2 | TRBV15 | . | CATSAPGTVNTGELFF | TGTGCCACCAGCGCCCCTGGGACAGTCAACACCGGGGAGCTGTTTTTT